The 19 T cell receptor beta chains listed next were all sequenced from one sample in a study of cytomegalovirus exposure and HLA in healthy donors. Primers for the PCR totalled 60 Vbeta and 13 Jbeta. TCRdb's copy holds only in-frame clones and misses some; the assay was immunoSEQ multiplex PCR. The sample records more than 120,000 clones, 82% being singletons. Sequencing was done on a sample of PBMCs. These receptor sequences come from a male donor in good health and CMV-seronegative.

V is TRBV5-1 and J is TRBJ2-1; 10 positions match TRBD1. Germline CDR1 is SGHRS and CDR2 is YFSETQ. V shed 4 bases, J shed 3 bases, and the junction held 10 bases outside the gene matches. The CDR3 runs 17 residues. CDR3: CASSGVTGTGDYNEQFF. DNA of the CDR3: TGCGCCAGCAGCGGAGTAACCGGGACAGGGGACTACAATGAGCAGTTCTTC.

V is TRBV27 and J is TRBJ2-1; possible D gene TRBD2, 6 bases. CDR1 is MNHEY and CDR2 is SMNVEV in the germline V gene (reference sequence). The ends were cut back, 8 bases at V and 0 bases at J, with 17 bases in the middle. This CDR3 contains 16 residues. The CDR3 here is CASGGLAESSYNEQFF. The CDR3 region has the DNA TGTGCCAGCGGGGGGTTAGCGGAAAGCTCCTACAATGAGCAGTTCTTC.

The rearrangement links TRBV6-1 to TRBJ1-2; the match to TRBD1 covers 8 bases. Unmatched junction bases numbered 5, after V lost 3 bases and J lost 8 bases. This CDR3 is 13 amino acids long. Germline CDR1 MNHNS, CDR2 SASEGT. CDR3 region: CASSETGARGYTF. As DNA, the CDR3 is TGTGCCAGCAGTGAGACAGGGGCGAGGGGCTACACCTTC.

The chain carries TRBV27 and TRBJ1-1; D is unclear. CDR1 and CDR2 (germline): MNHEY, SMNVEV (reference sequence). There are 13 residues in the CDR3. V lost 7 bases, J lost 4 bases, and 13 bases lay in between. This CDR3 is CASTLTPGTEAFF. The CDR3 region has the DNA TGTGCCAGCACTTTGACACCCGGCACTGAAGCTTTCTTT.

The chain is built from TRBV19 and TRBJ1-3, with D unclear. Germline V CDR1 and CDR2: LNHDA, SQIVND (reference sequence). There are 12 residues in the CDR3. The V end was cut by 5 bases, the J end by 0 bases, with 2 bases between. CDR3 region: CASSRSGNTIYF. As DNA, the CDR3 is TGTGCCAGTAGTCGCTCTGGAAACACCATATATTTT.

This chain uses TRBV11-3 with TRBJ2-3, with a tentative D call TRBD2 (6 bases). The CDR3 totals 14 residues. Germline V lookup: CDR1 SGHNT, CDR2 YENEEA. With 1 base removed from V and 4 bases from J, the gap between germline ends came to 9 bases. The CDR3 is CASSLAGSADTQYF. CDR3 coding DNA: TGTGCCAGCAGCTTAGCCGGGAGTGCAGATACGCAGTATTTT.

The J gene is TRBJ1-1, the V gene TRBV5-5; D is unresolved. Between the trimmed V and J ends, which lost 0 bases and 2 bases, there was a span of 17 bases. This CDR3 contains 17 residues. Germline V gene lookup returns CDR1 SGHKS and CDR2 YYEKEE (reference sequence). The CDR3 coding sequence is TGTGCCAGCAGCTTGGCCACCCTGAAGACACGAAACACTGAAGCTTTCTTT. Translation gives CASSLATLKTRNTEAFF.

This clone was found a few times. J is TRBJ2-7 and V is TRBV4-3, with 9 bases matching TRBD1. Per the germline V gene, CDR1 is LGHNA and CDR2 is YSLEER. This CDR3 contains 15 residues. V lost 4 bases to trimming and J lost 0 bases; unmatched junction nucleotides: 4. This CDR3 is CASSPGTGSSYEQYF. The CDR3 coding sequence is TGCGCCAGCAGCCCCGGGACAGGGAGCTCCTACGAGCAGTACTTC.

V is TRBV4-1 and J is TRBJ1-5, with TRBD1 matching over 8 bases. CDR3 length equals 15 residues. The trim removed 5 bases at V and 7 bases at J, leaving 10 bases unmatched. Germline lookup yields CDR1 MGHRA and CDR2 YSYEKL. CDR3 nucleotides: TGCGCCAGCAGCGCACGACAGGGGCAGGGACAGCCCCAGCATTTT. Amino acids: CASSARQGQGQPQHF.

The chain carries TRBV5-6 and TRBJ1-5; D perhaps matches TRBD1 (5 bases). V gave up 4 bases and J gave up 9 bases, with 11 bases separating them. This CDR3 spans 12 amino acids. Germline values: CDR1 SGHDT, CDR2 YYEEEE. As DNA, the CDR3 is TGTGCCAGCAGCCGCCTGGGGGGGCCCCAGCATTTT. Protein product: CASSRLGGPQHF.

This clone showed up just once. The V call is TRBV9, the J call TRBJ2-3; TRBD2 is a possible D gene (6 bases). The CDR3 runs to 16 residues. The germline V and J ends were trimmed by 7 bases and 5 bases, with 23 bases remaining between them. Germline-derived CDR1 and CDR2 are SGDLS and YYNGEE. CDR3 sequence reads: CASGLGRSGTGDTQYF. The DNA for the CDR3 is TGTGCCAGCGGATTAGGGAGGAGCGGTACTGGAGATACGCAGTATTTT.

The table lists this clone with a few counts. The chain links TRBV6-5 to TRBJ2-6; D uncertain. CDR3 length equals 14 residues. Trimming removed 6 bases at V and 4 bases at J, with 10 bases between. Germline-derived CDR1 and CDR2 are MNHEY and SVGAGI. For the CDR3, the DNA is TGTGCCAGCAGAAATGGGCTCGGGGCCAACGTCCTGACTTTC. It yields the protein CASRNGLGANVLTF.

This clone is a singleton in its sample. V gene TRBV11-2 combines with J gene TRBJ2-5, with unresolved D. Trimming took 1 base from V and 5 from J, leaving 11 bases between them. CDR1 is SGHAT and CDR2 is FQNNGV in the germline V gene. The CDR3 contains 14 residues. The CDR3 region has the DNA TGTGCCAGCAGCTTAGGTCTATCCTCGGAGACCCAGTACTTC. Translation gives CASSLGLSSETQYF.

This clone was observed a handful of times. V and J are TRBV9 and TRBJ2-2; D perhaps matches TRBD1 (6 bases). V was trimmed by 0 bases and J by 2 bases, leaving 14 bases between them. Germline V CDR1 and CDR2: SGDLS, YYNGEE. The CDR3 runs 17 residues. In DNA, the CDR3 is TGTGCCAGCAGCGTAGACGGGTGGGGGCGTAACACCGGGGAGCTGTTTTTT. Translating it yields CASSVDGWGRNTGELFF. Using reference TRBV9 and TRBJ2-2 for the parts outside the CDR3, the full variable domain is DSGVTQTPKHLITATGQRVTLRCSPRSGDLSVYWYQQSLDQGLQFLIQYYNGEERAKGNILERFSAQQFPDLHSELNLSSLELGDSALYFCASSVDGWGRNTGELFFGEGSRLTVL.

V and J are TRBV7-8 and TRBJ2-7, with D possibly TRBD2 on 5 matching bases. This CDR3 has 13 residues. In germline, CDR1 is SGHVS, CDR2 FQNEAQ. Trimming left V 5 bases short and J 3 bases short, with 11 bases between. In nucleotides, the CDR3 is TGTGCCAGCAGCCCCGACCGGGGCTACGAGCAGTACTTC. Its protein is CASSPDRGYEQYF.

This clone has just a few counts. V usage is TRBV27 and J usage is TRBJ2-1; TRBD2 matches 8 bases. The CDR3 totals 15 residues. Trimming at V came to 3 bases and at J to 4 bases, leaving 5 bases not matched to a gene. The germline CDR1 and CDR2 sequences are MNHEY and SMNVEV (reference sequence). The CDR3 protein is CASSFGAGEYNEQFF. The CDR3 nucleotides read TGTGCCAGCAGTTTTGGAGCGGGAGAATACAATGAGCAGTTCTTC.

This clone was observed at least ten times. This same CDR3 is encoded by further DNA sequences in the sample. The rearrangement joins TRBV5-4 to TRBJ2-3; D is unclear. The CDR3 sequence is 12 residues long. Trimming removed 4 bases from V and 0 bases from J, with 3 bases in between. Germline V gene lookup returns CDR1 SGHNT and CDR2 YYREEE (reference sequence). CDR3 residues: CASSLSTDTQYF. The CDR3 bases are TGTGCCAGCAGCCTGAGCACAGATACGCAGTATTTT. The entire variable domain, with the rest obtained from reference TRBV5-4 and TRBJ2-3, is as follows: ETGVTQSPTHLIKTRGQQVTLRCSSQSGHNTVSWYQQALGQGPQFIFQYYREEENGRGNFPPRFSGLQFPNYSSELNVNALELDDSALYLCASSLSTDTQYFGPGTRLTVL.

The chain is built from TRBV7-3 and TRBJ2-3; TRBD2 matches at 11 bases. This CDR3 region has 16 residues. Trimming took 5 bases from V and 3 from J; bases not matched to a gene: 7. Looked up from germline, CDR1 is SGHTA and CDR2 is FQGTGA. The CDR3: CASSPGTSGLTDTQYF. As DNA, the CDR3 is TGTGCCAGCAGCCCCGGGACTAGCGGATTAACAGATACGCAGTATTTT.

The rearrangement uses TRBV9 and TRBJ2-3; D unclear. V lost 1 base to trimming and J lost 5 bases, with 11 bases between them. The CDR3 covers 14 residues. Germline V gives CDR1 SGDLS, CDR2 YYNGEE. CDR3 nucleotide sequence: TGTGCCAGCAGCGTAAAGTTAGAATTAGATACGCAGTATTTT. Translating it yields CASSVKLELDTQYF. The full variable domain, rest sourced from reference TRBV9 and TRBJ2-3, is DSGVTQTPKHLITATGQRVTLRCSPRSGDLSVYWYQQSLDQGLQFLIQYYNGEERAKGNILERFSAQQFPDLHSELNLSSLELGDSALYFCASSVKLELDTQYFGPGTRLTVL.